The 13 T cell receptor beta chains in this list originate from one sample, sequenced in a study of blood T cell repertoires in COVID-19. Sequenced by immunoSEQ multiplex PCR; TCRdb stores in-frame clones only, minus some. The table has over 200,000 clones, about 85% seen once. The sequenced material came from PBMCs or T cells enriched from blood (not recorded which). The receptor set was obtained from a man aged 25-40 years who had recovered from COVID-19.

J is TRBJ2-5 and V is TRBV30, with 7 bases lining up with TRBD2. V was clipped by 4 bases and J by 12 bases; unmatched bases: 8. The CDR3 spans 11 residues. Germline V gene sequence: CDR1 GTSNPN, CDR2 SVGIG (reference sequence). The CDR3 reads CAWKKAGPEYF. The CDR3 DNA follows: TGTGCCTGGAAAAAAGCGGGGCCGGAGTACTTC.

Here the CDR3 reads CAWSYLNYGYTF. The DNA of the CDR3 is TGTGCCTGGAGCTACCTAAACTATGGCTACACCTTC. The chain has TRBV30 and TRBJ1-2; no clear D. The ends were cut back, 3 bases at V and 2 bases at J, with 7 bases in the middle. Germline CDR1 reads GTSNPN; CDR2 reads SVGIG (reference sequence). There are 12 residues in the CDR3.

This clone was found a few times. The V call is TRBV19, the J call TRBJ2-5; D is unclear. Trimming took 4 bases from V and 3 from J, leaving 9 bases between them. The CDR3 runs to 13 residues. Looked up from germline, CDR1 is LNHDA and CDR2 is SQIVND (reference sequence). The CDR3 DNA sequence: TGTGCCAGTAGTAACCCTCCTAAAGAGACCCAGTACTTC. Residues: CASSNPPKETQYF.

The rearrangement joins TRBV11-2 to TRBJ2-7, with D maybe TRBD1 (6 bases). Germline CDR1 SGHAT, CDR2 FQNNGV. This CDR3 region has 14 residues. V was clipped by 5 bases and J by 4 bases, with 15 bases between them. CDR3 sequence reads: CASSRLAGDYEQYF. The CDR3 DNA reads TGTGCCAGCAGCCGCTTGGCAGGGGATTACGAGCAGTACTTC.

This chain links TRBV19 with TRBJ1-2; D gene uncertain. Germline lookup yields CDR1 LNHDA and CDR2 SQIVND (reference sequence). The length of the CDR3 is 19 residues. V lost 1 base, J lost 7 bases, and 28 bases lay in between. In DNA, the CDR3 is TGTGCCAGTAGTATAGGACTTCCCGCAGTGTCTTATGGTTCGGGTGGCTACACCTTC. Translated, it gives CASSIGLPAVSYGSGGYTF. The whole variable domain, filled in from reference TRBV19 and TRBJ1-2, reads DGGITQSPKYLFRKEGQNVTLSCEQNLNHDAMYWYRQDPGQGLRLIYYSQIVNDFQKGDIAEGYSVSREKKESFPLTVTSAQKNPTAFYLCASSIGLPAVSYGSGGYTFGSGTRLTVV.

This clone was counted a single time. The rearrangement links TRBV5-1 to TRBJ1-1; D possibly corresponds to TRBD1 (6 bases). V dropped 4 bases and J dropped 3 bases, with 19 bases sitting between them. Germline V gene lookup returns CDR1 SGHRS and CDR2 YFSETQ. This CDR3 contains 16 residues. CDR3 DNA sequence: TGCGCCAGCAGCGCCCAGGGGAGGGGGGCTGACACTGAAGCTTTCTTT. Translating it yields CASSAQGRGADTEAFF. The full variable domain, completed using reference TRBV5-1 and TRBJ1-1, is KAGVTQTPRYLIKTRGQQVTLSCSPISGHRSVSWYQQTPGQGLQFLFEYFSETQRNKGNFPGRFSGRQFSNSRSEMNVSTLELGDSALYLCASSAQGRGADTEAFFGQGTRLTVV.

The chain carries TRBV19 and TRBJ1-1; D is ambiguous. Deletions cut 5 bases from V and 4 bases from J, with 11 bases between. Germline-derived CDR1 and CDR2 are LNHDA and SQIVND (reference sequence). CDR3 length: 13 residues. The CDR3 region has the DNA TGTGCCAGTAGTCCTGGGTGGGCCACTGAAGCTTTCTTT. This codes for CASSPGWATEAFF.

The genes are TRBV30 and TRBJ1-4, with D unresolved. The V end lost 2 bases, the J end lost 8 bases, and 9 bases lay between the germline ends. CDR1 GTSNPN and CDR2 SVGIG come from the germline V gene (reference sequence). The CDR3 totals 12 residues. CDR3 protein: CAWSTRGEKLFF. CDR3 nucleotides: TGTGCCTGGAGTACCAGAGGGGAAAAACTGTTTTTT.

CDR3 sequence: CASSLLGQERYYGYTF. The CDR3 DNA is TGTGCCAGCAGCCTCCTTGGACAGGAGCGTTACTATGGCTACACCTTC. The J gene is TRBJ1-2, the V gene TRBV14, with TRBD1 identical over 7 bases. Germline-derived CDR1 and CDR2 are SGHDN and FVKESK. V was pared by 4 bases and J by 3 bases, with 11 bases of the junction left unmatched. The CDR3 is made up of 16 amino acids.

The J gene is TRBJ2-6, the V gene TRBV5-1, with a possible D match to TRBD2 (6 bases). Trimming left V 5 bases short and J 0 bases short, with 15 bases between. Germline V gene lookup returns CDR1 SGHRS and CDR2 YFSETQ. The CDR3 is made up of 17 amino acids. The CDR3 reads CASSSGDLSSGANVLTF. The CDR3 DNA is TGCGCCAGCAGTTCCGGGGACTTGAGCTCTGGGGCCAACGTCCTGACTTTC.

The chain combines TRBV4-1 with TRBJ2-5; TRBD1 agrees at 11 bases. Germline assignment: CDR1 MGHRA and CDR2 YSYEKL. The CDR3 contains 14 residues. V shed 4 bases and J 9 bases; nucleotides not matched to a gene: 7. The CDR3 sequence: CASSPAGTGGAQYF. CDR3 nucleotides: TGCGCCAGCAGCCCGGCCGGGACAGGGGGGGCCCAGTACTTC.

V is TRBV5-4 and J is TRBJ2-3, with TRBD2 matching over 8 bases. The ends lost 7 bases at V and 2 bases at J; junction bases unmatched: 12. There are 16 residues in the CDR3. Germline assignment: CDR1 SGHNT and CDR2 YYREEE (reference sequence). The CDR3 DNA follows: TGTGCCAGCCCCGGGGGGGCAGGCGGATCCACAGATACGCAGTATTTT. Amino acids: CASPGGAGGSTDTQYF.

The chain carries TRBV9 and TRBJ2-2, with TRBD1 identical over 10 bases. This CDR3 has 17 amino acids. V lost 4 bases, J lost 0 bases, and 6 bases stayed unmatched. Germline values: CDR1 SGDLS, CDR2 YYNGEE. CDR3 sequence reads: CASSPRTGGANTGELFF. The CDR3, as DNA: TGTGCCAGCAGCCCCCGGACAGGGGGAGCGAACACCGGGGAGCTGTTTTTT.